What follows are 12 T cell receptor beta chains derived from one specimen sequenced in a study of blood T cell repertoires in COVID-19. The data were produced by immunoSEQ multiplex PCR, yet TCRdb's version contains in-frame clones alone and is incomplete. The sample includes more than 200,000 clones, approximately 86% of them seen just once. Sequenced input: peripheral blood. The receptors derive from a woman aged 60 to 75 with COVID-19, enrolled during active disease.

The gene calls are TRBV19 and TRBJ1-2, with 7 bases identical to TRBD1. Germline V gene data show CDR1 as LNHDA and CDR2 as SQIVND (reference sequence). Trimming took 3 bases from V and 8 from J; bases not matched to a gene: 9. The CDR3 sequence is 14 residues long. CDR3 protein: CASSIQDRAEGYTF. The CDR3 region has the DNA TGTGCCAGTAGTATCCAAGACAGGGCGGAGGGCTACACCTTC.

The genes are TRBV27 and TRBJ2-7; TRBD1 is a possible D gene (6 bases). The ends were cut back, 9 bases at V and 2 bases at J, with 14 bases in the middle. CDR3 length: 13 amino acids. CDR1 and CDR2 (germline): MNHEY, SMNVEV (reference sequence). CDR3 amino acids: CASSTGSPYEQYF. For the CDR3, the DNA is TGTGCCAGTAGTACAGGGTCCCCCTACGAGCAGTACTTC.

The rearrangement uses TRBV6-9 and TRBJ1-5, with D hard to call. Germline-derived CDR1 and CDR2 are MNHGY and SVAAGI. CDR3 length: 12 residues. V was trimmed by 4 bases and J by 9 bases, leaving 10 bases between them. CDR3 residues: CASSSPGSPQHF. Here the CDR3 DNA reads TGTGCCAGCAGTTCTCCGGGTTCGCCCCAGCATTTT.

The rearrangement joins TRBV9 to TRBJ2-1; 7 bases match TRBD1. Germline CDR1 is SGDLS and CDR2 is YYNGEE. The length of the CDR3 is 14 residues. The junction had 0 bases not matched to a gene; V was cut back by 0 bases and J by 3 bases. In DNA form, the CDR3 reads TGTGCCAGCAGCGTAGGACAGGGCTACAATGAGCAGTTCTTC. The encoded protein is CASSVGQGYNEQFF.

The genes are TRBV7-2 and TRBJ1-5, with a possible D match to TRBD1 (5 bases). The germline gives CDR1 SGHTA, CDR2 FQGNSA. Trimming took 5 bases from V and 1 from J, leaving 12 bases between them. The CDR3 runs 15 residues. The CDR3 sequence: CASSQGEASNQPQHF. The CDR3 DNA is TGTGCCAGCAGCCAAGGGGAGGCGAGCAATCAGCCCCAGCATTTT.

The V and J genes are TRBV14 and TRBJ1-4; D may be TRBD1 (6 bases). Germline lookup yields CDR1 SGHDN and CDR2 FVKESK. Trimming cost V 3 bases and J 4 bases, with 12 bases left between them. The length of the CDR3 is 15 residues. The CDR3 DNA reads as TGTGCCAGCAGCCAGATACAGGGTGTTAATGAAAAACTGTTTTTT. Protein sequence: CASSQIQGVNEKLFF. Drawing the rest from reference TRBV14 and TRBJ1-4, the complete variable domain is EAGVTQFPSHSVIEKGQTVTLRCDPISGHDNLYWYRRVMGKEIKFLLHFVKESKQDESGMPNNRFLAERTGGTYSTLKVQPAELEDSGVYFCASSQIQGVNEKLFFGSGTQLSVL.

This clone was recorded a few times. This sequence joins TRBV19 and TRBJ1-2, with D possibly being TRBD1 (6 bases). Germline CDR1 reads LNHDA; CDR2 reads SQIVND (reference sequence). The CDR3 loop spans 13 amino acids. V dropped 4 bases and J dropped 5 bases, with 11 bases sitting between them. This chain's CDR3 is CASSKAGDYGYTF. The DNA of the CDR3 is TGTGCCAGTAGTAAGGCAGGGGATTATGGCTACACCTTC.

The chain joins TRBV27 to TRBJ2-7, with 11 bases fitting TRBD2. Germline V CDR1 and CDR2: MNHEY, SMNVEV (reference sequence). The length of the CDR3 is 15 residues. V lost 5 bases and J lost 3; bases outside the gene matches: 6. The CDR3 DNA reads as TGTGCCAGCAGTAAAAAACTAGCGGGAGACTACGAGCAGTACTTC. Protein product: CASSKKLAGDYEQYF.

Comment on this clone: Additional DNA sequences in this sample encode the identical CDR3. V and J are TRBV28 and TRBJ1-1, with D unresolved. Germline CDR1 and CDR2: MDHEN and SYDVKM. V dropped 3 bases and J dropped 4 bases, with 9 bases sitting between them. This CDR3 region has 13 residues. CDR3 nucleotide sequence: TGTGCCAGCAGTTTCTCCCGGGGCACTGAAGCTTTCTTT. It is translated as CASSFSRGTEAFF.

The chain has TRBV18 and TRBJ2-7; 9 nucleotides match TRBD1. CDR3 length: 15 amino acids. Losses at the gene ends were 3 bases for V and 2 bases for J; bases not matched to a gene: 5. CDR1 is KGHSH and CDR2 is LQKENI in the germline V gene. The DNA of the CDR3 is TGTGCCAGCTCACCTGGGACAGGGAACACCTACGAGCAGTACTTC. Amino acid sequence: CASSPGTGNTYEQYF.

This chain uses TRBV28 with TRBJ2-1; 7 nucleotides agree with TRBD2. CDR3 length: 16 amino acids. The germline CDR1 and CDR2 sequences are MDHEN and SYDVKM. V shed 5 bases, J shed 1 base, and the junction held 8 bases outside the gene matches. This chain's CDR3 is CASSRRTSGSYNEQFF. The CDR3 DNA reads TGTGCCAGCAGTCGTCGGACTAGTGGGTCCTACAATGAGCAGTTCTTC.

The genes are TRBV29-1 and TRBJ2-3; TRBD2 matches 8 bases. The CDR3 is 13 amino acids. Germline-derived CDR1 and CDR2 are SQVTM and ANQGSEA. V shed 6 bases, J shed 4 bases, and the junction held 6 bases outside the gene matches. Written as DNA, the CDR3 is TGCAGCGTCGGGAGGGCCCCGGCAGATACGCAGTATTTT. The encoded protein is CSVGRAPADTQYF.